The clone carrying this TCR beta chain has just a few counts. As yet, its antigen is unknown. V was cut by 0 bases and J by 4 bases, with 9 bases left in between. Per germline, CDR1 SNHLY and CDR2 FYNNEI. The CDR3 is made up of 14 amino acids. The data originate from a study of T cell repertoires in cytomegalovirus infection. Notes on the study in general: Across the ex vivo response, the dominant clonotypes were HLA-C-restricted CMV-specific TCR beta clonotypes.

TCRdb reprocessed the reads with MiXCR, giving one entry per CDR3 protein. The table lists around 800,000 distinct CDR3 sequences, over 25% of them singletons. This sequence was found in a human donor in good health (CMV status not recorded). Some clones in this sample may be carry-over from other donors' samples. The chain combines TRBV2 with TRBJ1-1, with D hard to call. The specimen was cultured CD8+ T cells from PBMCs, collected from culture after CMV antigen stimulation. The CDR3 is CASSEALPGTEAFF. CDR3 bases: TGTGCCAGCAGTGAAGCGCTTCCGGGCACTGAAGCTTTCTTT. The entire variable domain, with the rest obtained from reference TRBV2 and TRBJ1-1, is as follows: EPEVTQTPSHQVTQMGQEVILRCVPISNHLYFYWYRQILGQKVEFLVSFYNNEISEKSEIFDDQFSVERPDGSNFTLKIRSTKLEDSAMYFCASSEALPGTEAFFGQGTRLTVV.